This T cell receptor beta chain was observed in a study of molecular identifiers for immune sequencing clone quantification. As for the study in general: In replicates, RNA taken from 20,000 or 100,000 naive CD8 cells was divided five ways, and four portions underwent sequencing. Study-level findings and limits: Sizes of clones that are highly expanded could be underestimated (if identical TCR molecules share a barcode).

Libraries of bulk TCR were made by previously described methods (with listed TCR primers). TCRdb used MiXCR to reprocess the PCR reads, holding one entry per CDR3 protein. The repertoire has about 330,000 distinct CDR3 sequences, roughly a quarter of them found once; the top ten carry about 0.73%. Germline V gene lookup returns CDR1 SGHNT and CDR2 YYREEE (reference sequence). The length of the CDR3 is 15 residues. Trimming removed 0 bases from V and 4 bases from J, with 8 bases in between. About this clonotype: What it binds is unknown.

Sequenced material: naive CD8+ T cells from blood, with Jurkat cell RNA spiked in. The subset denotes: FACS-sorted CD8+CD4-CCR7+CD45RA+ naive T cells. This receptor was taken from a human donor in good health. Some libraries in this study had Jurkat cell RNA spiked in. V gene TRBV5-4 combines with J gene TRBJ2-6; D gene unclear. The CDR3 region is CASSLEGDGANVLTF. In DNA form, the CDR3 reads TGTGCCAGCAGCTTGGAGGGTGACGGGGCCAACGTCCTGACTTTC.